The 21 T cell receptor beta chains presented below share a single source sample, sequenced in a study of beta chain features in type 1 diabetes. cDNA synthesis used the whole RNA isolate, giving expressed TCRB sequences. Data came from immunoSEQ multiplex PCR; TCRdb stores just in-frame clones and leaves some out. The profile shows roughly 290,000 clones, 8% of them singletons. The sample taken for sequencing was central memory CD4+ T cells from blood. The receptor set was obtained from a woman between 18 and 29 years old in good health.

This clone was detected only a few times. The chain couples TRBV2 to TRBJ2-3; D gene uncertain. The CDR3 loop spans 12 amino acids. With 4 bases removed from V and 6 bases from J, the gap between germline ends came to 8 bases. Germline V lookup: CDR1 SNHLY, CDR2 FYNNEI. The CDR3 DNA is TGTGCCAGCAGTGCAGAATGGGATACGCAGTATTTT. Encoded protein: CASSAEWDTQYF. Full variable domain (rest looked up from reference TRBV2 and TRBJ2-3): EPEVTQTPSHQVTQMGQEVILRCVPISNHLYFYWYRQILGQKVEFLVSFYNNEISEKSEIFDDQFSVERPDGSNFTLKIRSTKLEDSAMYFCASSAEWDTQYFGPGTRLTVL.

This clone has a count of ten or more. The chain uses TRBV7-3 and TRBJ2-1, with TRBD2 identical over 7 bases. Trimming took 8 bases from V and 7 from J; bases not matched to a gene: 8. Germline V gene lookup returns CDR1 SGHTA and CDR2 FQGTGA. The CDR3 contains 13 residues. The CDR3 loop reads CASSTSFSNEQFF. The CDR3 nucleotides are TGTGCCAGCTCGACTAGCTTCTCGAATGAGCAGTTCTTC.

This clone was seen only a few times. This rearrangement joins TRBV6-5 to TRBJ2-5; D is possibly TRBD1 (5 bases). Trimming removed 5 bases at V and 7 bases at J, with 11 bases between. Germline V CDR1 and CDR2: MNHEY, SVGAGI. There are 12 residues in the CDR3. The CDR3 here is CASSPPRGTQYF. In DNA, the CDR3 is TGTGCCAGCAGTCCCCCAAGGGGGACCCAGTACTTC.

The V gene is TRBV9, the J gene TRBJ1-3; D unresolved. V was clipped by 4 bases and J by 3 bases, with 17 bases between them. The germline CDR1 and CDR2 sequences are SGDLS and YYNGEE. The CDR3 runs 16 residues. The CDR3 DNA reads as TGTGCCAGCAGCCCTGAGGCTGGGGAGATTGGAAACACCATATATTTT. Translating gives CASSPEAGEIGNTIYF.

This clone was found many times. This CDR3 is also generated by other DNA sequences in the sample. For the CDR3, the DNA is TGCGCCAGCAGCTTAGGGGCAGAAGAGACCCAGTACTTC. Protein sequence: CASSLGAEETQYF. The chain is built from TRBV5-1 and TRBJ2-5; perhaps TRBD1 as D (5 bases). The CDR3 loop spans 13 amino acids. V lost 2 bases, J lost 3 bases, and 8 bases lay in between. Germline lookup yields CDR1 SGHRS and CDR2 YFSETQ.

The chain combines TRBV5-1 with TRBJ2-5, with TRBD1 matching 9 bases. V lost 4 bases, J lost 4 bases, and 8 bases stayed unmatched. The CDR3 loop spans 15 amino acids. Germline CDR1 reads SGHRS; CDR2 reads YFSETQ. Written as DNA, the CDR3 is TGCGCCAGCAGCGTGGACAGGGGTTCATCAGAGACCCAGTACTTC. It translates to CASSVDRGSSETQYF.

This chain joins TRBV10-3 and TRBJ1-1, with D possibly being TRBD1 (5 bases). V was shortened by 4 bases and J by 3 bases, with 15 bases between the two germline ends. This CDR3 contains 15 residues. CDR1 and CDR2 from the germline V gene are ENHRY and SYGVKD. CDR3 sequence: CAISGASGRDTEAFF. In DNA form, the CDR3 reads TGTGCCATCAGTGGAGCGTCCGGCAGGGACACTGAAGCTTTCTTT.

In this sample, this clone turned up many times. The chain joins TRBV21-1 to TRBJ2-7; the listed D gene, TRBD1, was not tested against the DNA. TRBV21-1 is labeled a pseudogene. The CDR3 length is 8 residues. The CDR3 DNA is TGTGCCAGCGGGACAGAGTACGTC. It translates to CASGTEYV.

The CDR3 is CASSKSGRGTGELFF. DNA for the CDR3: TGTGCCAGCAGCAAGTCGGGTCGAGGCACCGGGGAGCTGTTTTTT. This chain links TRBV7-2 with TRBJ2-2; D gene ambiguous. Germline CDR1 is SGHTA and CDR2 is FQGNSA. This CDR3 region has 15 residues. Trimming removed 5 bases at V and 4 bases at J, with 14 bases between.

The V and J genes are TRBV15 and TRBJ1-3; 9 nucleotides line up with TRBD1. This CDR3 is built from 14 residues. Germline CDR1 LNHNV, CDR2 YYDKDF (reference sequence). Trimming removed 6 bases from V and 4 bases from J; junction bases left unmatched: 4. Here the CDR3 DNA reads TGTGCCACCAGACAGGGGGCGACGGGAAACACCATATATTTT. The encoded protein is CATRQGATGNTIYF. Variable domain in full (rest from reference TRBV15 and TRBJ1-3): DAMVIQNPRYQVTQFGKPVTLSCSQTLNHNVMYWYQQKSSQAPKLLFHYYDKDFNNEADTPDNFQSRRPNTSFCFLDIRSPGLGDTAMYLCATRQGATGNTIYFGEGSWLTVV.

In this sample, this clone turned up a few times. The J gene is TRBJ1-2, the V gene TRBV28; no reliable D call. Germline lookup yields CDR1 MDHEN and CDR2 SYDVKM. Trimming pared 6 bases from V and 0 bases from J, leaving 5 bases between. This CDR3 has 12 amino acids. The CDR3 coding sequence is TGTGCCAGCAGCGGGACTAACTATGGCTACACCTTC. Amino acid sequence: CASSGTNYGYTF.

This clone occurred a few times. The chain has TRBV7-3 and TRBJ1-2; D is perhaps TRBD1 (5 bases). The germline V and J ends were trimmed by 5 bases and 7 bases, with 14 bases remaining between them. Per germline, CDR1 SGHTA and CDR2 FQGTGA. The CDR3 runs to 13 residues. The CDR3 DNA reads as TGTGCCAGCAGCCCCACCGGGGGGGTTGGCTACACCTTC. Protein: CASSPTGGVGYTF.

The chain recombines TRBV7-2 with TRBJ2-1; D not resolved. Trimming cost V 1 base and J 9 bases, with 13 bases left between them. The CDR3 sequence is 14 residues long. Looked up from germline, CDR1 is SGHTA and CDR2 is FQGNSA. The CDR3 nucleotides read TGTGCCAGCAGCTTAGTTGGGATAGGAAGTGAGCAGTTCTTC. This codes for CASSLVGIGSEQFF.

This clone showed up just a few times. The gene calls are TRBV23-1 and TRBJ2-5; 8 nucleotides match TRBD1. TRBV23-1 belongs to the ORF category, with a function that is uncertain. The CDR3 spans 17 residues. With V trimmed by 0 bases and J by 2 bases, 8 bases remained unmatched. CDR3 nucleotide sequence: TGCGCCAGCAGTCAATCGATTAACAGGGGGTGTCAAGAGACCCAGTACTTC. Translating it yields CASSQSINRGCQETQYF.

This clone turned up a few times. The CDR3 is CASSPPGSGRADEQFF. CDR3 nucleotide sequence: TGCGCCAGCAGCCCTCCAGGTAGCGGGAGGGCCGATGAGCAGTTCTTC. This chain connects TRBV5-1 to TRBJ2-1; 11 nucleotides match TRBD2. The trim removed 4 bases at V and 8 bases at J, leaving 11 bases unmatched. The CDR3 runs to 16 residues. Germline V gene lookup returns CDR1 SGHRS and CDR2 YFSETQ.

The chain employs TRBV6-1 and TRBJ2-4; D might be TRBD1 (6 bases). The CDR3 extends over 14 amino acids. Trimming left V 4 bases short and J 7 bases short, with 14 bases between. CDR1 and CDR2 from the germline V gene are MNHNS and SASEGT. CDR3 bases: TGTGCCAGCAGTGGGGGGACAAATGAGAACATTCAGTACTTC. The encoded protein is CASSGGTNENIQYF.

The gene calls are TRBV5-6 and TRBJ2-7; 8 positions match TRBD1. This CDR3 spans 12 amino acids. With 4 bases clipped from V and 5 bases from J, the junction kept 2 bases outside the gene matches. The V gene's germline CDR1 is SGHDT and CDR2 YYEEEE. The CDR3 sequence is CASSRTGNEQYF. CDR3 bases: TGTGCCAGCAGCCGGACAGGGAACGAGCAGTACTTC.

This clone was detected only a few times. The genes are TRBV27 and TRBJ1-5; the D is unclear. The CDR3 is 14 amino acids. Germline V lookup: CDR1 MNHEY, CDR2 SMNVEV (reference sequence). The V gene lost 3 bases and the J gene lost 3 bases, with 9 bases spanning the gap. CDR3 bases: TGTGCCAGCAGTTTCCGGGGTTTCAATCAGCCCCAGCATTTT. This gives the protein CASSFRGFNQPQHF.

The rearrangement joins TRBV4-2 to TRBJ2-7; D tentatively reads TRBD1 or TRBD2 (5 bases each). CDR1 is LGHNA and CDR2 is YNFKEQ in the germline V gene. This CDR3 is 16 amino acids long. The V gene lost 0 bases and the J gene lost 1 base, with 13 bases spanning the gap. The CDR3 region has the DNA TGTGCCAGCAGCCAAGATCCGACAGCGGCTTCCTACGAGCAGTACTTC. Amino acid sequence: CASSQDPTAASYEQYF.

The chain combines TRBV4-3 with TRBJ1-1, with 7 bases fitting TRBD1. This CDR3 has 15 residues. V lost 4 bases to trimming and J lost 4 bases; unmatched junction nucleotides: 9. Germline CDR1 reads LGHNA; CDR2 reads YSLEER. CDR3 residues: CASSREQGRLTEAFF. The DNA of the CDR3 is TGCGCCAGCAGCCGAGAACAGGGGAGGCTCACTGAAGCTTTCTTT.

This clone was seen at least ten times. The chain couples TRBV4-2 to TRBJ2-1, with 13 bases fitting TRBD2. This CDR3 comprises 15 residues. V dropped 4 bases and J dropped 7; count of bases not matched to a gene: 4. CDR1 and CDR2 (germline): LGHNA, YNFKEQ. CDR3 sequence (DNA): TGTGCCAGCAGCCTGGGACTAGCGGGATATAATGAGCAGTTCTTC. It codes for CASSLGLAGYNEQFF.